The clone carrying this TCR beta chain showed up many times. Its antigen is not identified. Each CDR3 protein is one row after TCRdb ran MiXCR on the reads. Of 350,000 to 450,000 distinct CDR3 sequences in the sample, 15% to 20% are singletons; the top ten hold approximately 10%. The V gene lost 2 bases and the J gene lost 0 bases, with 7 bases spanning the gap. Per the germline V gene, CDR1 is MDHEN and CDR2 is SYDVKM. The CDR3 is 14 residues long. The sample comes from a study of T cell repertoires in cytomegalovirus infection. Study details: Matching HLA type and CMV infection were both indicated by public TCR beta signatures. Study-wide findings and caveats: The ex vivo response showed dominance by HLA-C-restricted CMV-specific TCR beta clonotypes. Summed public TCR beta family frequency identified CMV carriers bearing the relevant HLA.

The genes are TRBV28 and TRBJ1-1, with D unresolved. The TCR originated in a human donor in good health (CMV status not recorded). Some clones in this sample may be carry-over from other donors' samples. The sequenced material came from PBMCs. Here the CDR3 reads CASSLEALNTEAFF. The DNA of the CDR3 is TGTGCCAGCAGTTTAGAGGCGCTGAACACTGAAGCTTTCTTT.